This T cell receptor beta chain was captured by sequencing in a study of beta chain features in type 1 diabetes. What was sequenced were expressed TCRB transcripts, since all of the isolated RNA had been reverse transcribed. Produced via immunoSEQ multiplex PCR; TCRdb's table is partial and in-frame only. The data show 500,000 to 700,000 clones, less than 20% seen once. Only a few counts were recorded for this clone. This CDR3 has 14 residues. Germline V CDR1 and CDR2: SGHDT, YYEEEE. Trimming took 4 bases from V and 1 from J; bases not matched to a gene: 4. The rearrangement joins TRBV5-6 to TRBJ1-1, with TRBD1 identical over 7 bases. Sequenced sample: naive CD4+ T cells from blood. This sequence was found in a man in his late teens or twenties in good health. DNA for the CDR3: TGTGCCAGCAGCCGCGGGACAGCGAACACTGAAGCTTTCTTT. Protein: CASSRGTANTEAFF.